This T cell receptor (beta chain) was profiled in a study of cytomegalovirus exposure and HLA in healthy donors. Study in general: Earlier findings included some 120 million unique TCR beta sequences obtained from about 179 million T cells.

Trimming shortened V by 6 bases and J by 9 bases, and 9 bases separated the two germline ends. Germline assignment: CDR1 MDHEN and CDR2 SYDVKM. The CDR3 consists of 11 residues. A note on this clone: The antigen is unknown.

The study, taken as a whole, reports: TCR beta chain V- and J-gene trimming was linked, in a later analysis, to a missense variant in DCLRE1C.

Researchers ran the PCR with 60 Vbeta and 13 Jbeta primers. Assay: immunoSEQ multiplex PCR; the TCRdb copy retains only in-frame clones and omits some. The data show approximately 140,000 clones, with roughly three quarters seen just once and 4.5% to 5% held by the top ten. The V call is TRBV28, the J call TRBJ2-1; D remains ambiguous. The sequence came from a woman between 45 and 60 years old in good health and CMV-seronegative. Sequenced sample: PBMCs. CDR3 residues: CASRLSSEQFF. The DNA for the CDR3 is TGTGCCAGCAGGTTGAGCTCTGAGCAGTTCTTC. The entire variable domain, with the rest obtained from reference TRBV28 and TRBJ2-1, is as follows: DVKVTQSSRYLVKRTGEKVFLECVQDMDHENMFWYRQDPGLGLRLIYFSYDVKMKEKGDIPEGYSVSREKKERFSLILESASTNQTSMYLCASRLSSEQFFGPGTRLTVL.